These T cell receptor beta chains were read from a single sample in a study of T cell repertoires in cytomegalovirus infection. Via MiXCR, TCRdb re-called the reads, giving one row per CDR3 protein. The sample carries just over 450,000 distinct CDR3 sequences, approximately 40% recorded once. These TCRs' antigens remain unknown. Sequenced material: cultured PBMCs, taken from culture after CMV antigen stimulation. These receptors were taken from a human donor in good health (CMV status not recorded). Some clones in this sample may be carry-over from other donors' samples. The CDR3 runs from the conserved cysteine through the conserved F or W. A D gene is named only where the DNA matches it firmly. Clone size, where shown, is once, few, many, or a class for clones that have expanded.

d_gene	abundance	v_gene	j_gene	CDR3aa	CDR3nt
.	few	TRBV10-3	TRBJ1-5	CAISAGVDDQPQHF	TGTGCCATCAGTGCCGGGGTGGATGATCAGCCCCAGCATTTT
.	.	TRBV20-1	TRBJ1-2	CSARDSGGDYGYTF	TGCAGTGCTAGAGACAGCGGCGGGGACTATGGCTACACCTTC
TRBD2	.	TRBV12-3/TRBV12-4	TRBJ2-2	CASSTPSGRAVGTNTGELFF	TGTGCCAGCAGTACACCAAGCGGGAGGGCCGTCGGGACGAACACCGGGGAGCTGTTTTTT
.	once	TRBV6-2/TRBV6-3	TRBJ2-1	CASCSSRVRVYNEQFF	TGTGCCAGCTGTTCCTCCAGGGTCCGGGTTTACAATGAGCAGTTCTTC
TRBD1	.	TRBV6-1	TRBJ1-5	CASRDRDRGKSSQHF	TGTGCCAGCAGGGACCGGGACAGGGGGAAATCGTCCCAGCATTTT
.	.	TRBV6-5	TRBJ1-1	CASSYGGNMNTEAFF	TGTGCCAGCAGTTACGGCGGAAATATGAACACTGAAGCTTTCTTT
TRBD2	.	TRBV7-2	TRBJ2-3	CASSADRLAGGTDTQYF	TGTGCCAGCAGCGCGGATCGACTAGCGGGGGGCACAGATACGCAGTATTTT
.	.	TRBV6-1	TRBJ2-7	CASSAGVKYEQYF	TGTGCCAGCAGTGCTGGGGTAAAGTACGAGCAGTACTTC
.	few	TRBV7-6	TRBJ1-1	CASSYRKNTEAFF	TGTGCCAGCAGCTACAGAAAAAACACTGAAGCTTTCTTT
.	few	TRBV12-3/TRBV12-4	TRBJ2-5	CASSFDGGSETQYF	TGTGCCAGCAGTTTCGATGGGGGTTCAGAGACCCAGTACTTC
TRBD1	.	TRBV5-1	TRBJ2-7	CASSYGDRGYEQYF	TGCGCCAGCAGCTACGGGGACAGGGGGTACGAGCAGTACTTC
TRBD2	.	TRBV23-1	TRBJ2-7	CASSQSGGLAADLGEQYF	TGCGCCAGCAGTCAATCGGGTGGACTAGCGGCAGACCTGGGGGAGCAGTACTTC
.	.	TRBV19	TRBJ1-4	CASSIPGQTNEKLFF	TGTGCCAGTAGTATCCCGGGACAAACTAATGAAAAACTGTTTTTT
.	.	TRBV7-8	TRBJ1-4	CASSSFRGRNEKLFF	TGTGCCAGCAGCTCCTTCAGGGGACGTAATGAAAAACTGTTTTTT
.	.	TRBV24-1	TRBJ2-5	CATSDAQGRETQYF	TGTGCCACCAGTGATGCACAGGGAAGGGAGACCCAGTACTTC
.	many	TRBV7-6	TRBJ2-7	CASSPLLDSPGYEQYF	TGTGCCAGCAGCCCGCTACTAGACTCACCGGGCTACGAGCAGTACTTC
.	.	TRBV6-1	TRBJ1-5	CASSHSYGNQPQHF	TGTGCCAGCAGCCATTCGTATGGCAATCAGCCCCAGCATTTT
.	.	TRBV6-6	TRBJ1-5	CASRSRVTQYGNQPQHF	TGTGCCAGCAGAAGCAGGGTCACCCAATATGGCAATCAGCCCCAGCATTTT
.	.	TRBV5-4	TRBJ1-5	CASSLDPDRPQHF	TGTGCCAGCAGCTTGGACCCGGACCGGCCCCAGCATTTT
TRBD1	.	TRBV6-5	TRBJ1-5	CASSKDRAQPQHF	TGTGCCAGCAGTAAGGACAGGGCACAGCCCCAGCATTTT
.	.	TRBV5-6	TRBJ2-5	CASSLRVDDETQYF	TGTGCCAGCAGCTTGAGGGTGGACGACGAGACCCAGTACTTC
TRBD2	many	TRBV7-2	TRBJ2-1	CASSFVGLAGGSYNEQFF	TGTGCCAGCAGCTTCGTAGGACTAGCGGGGGGGTCTTACAATGAGCAGTTCTTC
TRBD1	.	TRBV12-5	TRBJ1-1	CASGSGTGRAFF	TGTGCTAGTGGTTCCGGGACAGGGAGAGCTTTCTTT
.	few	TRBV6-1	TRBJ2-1	CASSEGAGSYNEQFF	TGTGCCAGCAGTGAAGGGGCAGGGAGCTACAATGAGCAGTTCTTC
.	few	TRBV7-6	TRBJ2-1	CASSLGGVPEQFF	TGTGCCAGCAGCTTGGGTGGCGTCCCGGAGCAGTTCTTC